Sequencing of this T cell receptor (beta chain) was carried out in a study of blood T cell repertoires in COVID-19. On the study more broadly: From the United States, Italy and Spain came samples of acute and convalescent COVID-19.

This clone was seen once. The protocol was immunoSEQ multiplex PCR, while the TCRdb copy is restricted to in-frame clones and leaves out a portion. The sample records about 220,000 clones, around 90% being singletons. CDR1 and CDR2 (germline): SGDLS, YYNGEE. J lost 3 bases, V lost 4 bases, and 8 bases had no gene match. CDR3 length: 15 amino acids. In terms of age and location, participants ranged from roughly 18 to 95 years and lived in approximately 26 US areas. Two negative PCRs, clearance, or symptom resolution had been documented for recovered Cohort 3 donors. This sequence joins TRBV9 and TRBJ2-7, with 9 bases lining up with TRBD1. Material for sequencing was PBMCs or T cells enriched from blood (not recorded which). The receptor was derived from a woman aged 25-40 years who had recovered from COVID-19. The CDR3 DNA reads as TGTGCCAGCAGCCCTGGACAGGGGCGGGTCTACGAGCAGTACTTC. Its protein is CASSPGQGRVYEQYF.